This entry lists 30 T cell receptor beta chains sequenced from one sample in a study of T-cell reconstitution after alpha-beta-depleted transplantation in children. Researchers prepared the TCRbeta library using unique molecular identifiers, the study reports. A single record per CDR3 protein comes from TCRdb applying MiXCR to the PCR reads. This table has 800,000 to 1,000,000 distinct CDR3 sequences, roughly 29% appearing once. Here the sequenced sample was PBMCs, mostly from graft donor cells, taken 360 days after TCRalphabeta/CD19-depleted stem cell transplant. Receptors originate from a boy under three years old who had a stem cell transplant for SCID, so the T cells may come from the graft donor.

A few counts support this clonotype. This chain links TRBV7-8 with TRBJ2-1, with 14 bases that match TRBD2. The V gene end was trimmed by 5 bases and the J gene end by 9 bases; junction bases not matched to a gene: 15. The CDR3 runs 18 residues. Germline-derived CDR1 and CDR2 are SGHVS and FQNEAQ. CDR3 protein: CASSPTSKTSGGASEQFF. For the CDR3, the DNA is TGTGCCAGCAGCCCAACATCTAAGACTAGCGGGGGGGCCTCTGAGCAGTTCTTC.

The chain's CDR3 is CASSQDVATGRRSGANVLTF. The DNA for the CDR3 is TGCGCCAGCAGCCAAGATGTCGCGACAGGGCGCCGCTCTGGGGCCAACGTCCTGACTTTC. J is TRBJ2-6 and V is TRBV4-1; TRBD1 agrees at 7 bases. Germline CDR1 and CDR2: MGHRA and YSYEKL. J was trimmed by 0 bases and V by 0 bases; bases with no gene match: 11. This CDR3 region has 20 residues.

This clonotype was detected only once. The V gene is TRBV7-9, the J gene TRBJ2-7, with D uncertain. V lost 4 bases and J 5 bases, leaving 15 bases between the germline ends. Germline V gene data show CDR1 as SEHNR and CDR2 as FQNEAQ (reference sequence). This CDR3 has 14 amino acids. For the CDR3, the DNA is TGTGCCAGCAGCTCCGTACGGGCCTCGGACGAGCAGTACTTC. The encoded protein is CASSSVRASDEQYF.

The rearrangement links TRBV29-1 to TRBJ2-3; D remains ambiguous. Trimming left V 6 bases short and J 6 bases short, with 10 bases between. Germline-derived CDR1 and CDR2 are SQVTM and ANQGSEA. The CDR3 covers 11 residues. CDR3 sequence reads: CSVTNPDTQYF. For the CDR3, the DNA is TGCAGCGTCACCAACCCGGATACGCAGTATTTT.

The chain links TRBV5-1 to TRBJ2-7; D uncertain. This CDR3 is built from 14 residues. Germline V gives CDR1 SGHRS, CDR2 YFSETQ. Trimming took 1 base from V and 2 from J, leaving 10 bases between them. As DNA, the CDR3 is TGCGCCAGCAGCTTGTTGTCCGGAGCCTACGAGCAGTACTTC. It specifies CASSLLSGAYEQYF.

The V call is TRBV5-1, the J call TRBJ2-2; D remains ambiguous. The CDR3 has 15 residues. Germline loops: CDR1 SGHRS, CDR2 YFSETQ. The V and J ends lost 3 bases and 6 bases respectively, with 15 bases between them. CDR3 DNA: TGCGCCAGCAGCTACACAACACAATCGGCCGGGGAGCTGTTTTTT. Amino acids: CASSYTTQSAGELFF.

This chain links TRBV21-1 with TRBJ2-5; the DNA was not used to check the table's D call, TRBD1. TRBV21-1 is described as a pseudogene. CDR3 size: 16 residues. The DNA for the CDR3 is TGTGCCAGCAGCAGGGTTGACAGGGGGCCCCAAGAGACCCAGTACTTC. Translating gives CASSRVDRGPQETQYF.

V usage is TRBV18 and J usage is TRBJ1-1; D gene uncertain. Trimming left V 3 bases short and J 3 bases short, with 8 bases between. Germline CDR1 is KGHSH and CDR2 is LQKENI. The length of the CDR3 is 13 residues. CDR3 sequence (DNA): TGTGCCAGCTCACCTGATTTGTACACTGAAGCTTTCTTT. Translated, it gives CASSPDLYTEAFF.

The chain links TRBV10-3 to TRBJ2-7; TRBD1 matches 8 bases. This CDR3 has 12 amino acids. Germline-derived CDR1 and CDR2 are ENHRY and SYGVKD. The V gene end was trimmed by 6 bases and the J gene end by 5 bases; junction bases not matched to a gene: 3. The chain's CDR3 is CAIRSTGDEQYF. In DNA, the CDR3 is TGTGCCATCAGATCGACAGGGGACGAGCAGTACTTC.

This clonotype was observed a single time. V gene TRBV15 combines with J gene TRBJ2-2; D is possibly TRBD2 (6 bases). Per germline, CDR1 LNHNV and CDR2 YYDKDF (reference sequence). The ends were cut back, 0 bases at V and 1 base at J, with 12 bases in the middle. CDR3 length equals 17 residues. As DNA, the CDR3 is TGTGCCACCAGCAGAGAGGAGGGGTTATTGAACACCGGGGAGCTGTTTTTT. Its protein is CATSREEGLLNTGELFF.

The chain's CDR3 is CASSPLGPGELFF. The CDR3, as DNA: TGTGCCAGCAGCCCTTTAGGGCCCGGGGAGCTGTTTTTT. This chain connects TRBV28 to TRBJ2-2; the D is unclear. The CDR3 length is 13 residues. Germline assignment: CDR1 MDHEN and CDR2 SYDVKM. Trimming took 6 bases from V and 6 from J, leaving 11 bases between them.

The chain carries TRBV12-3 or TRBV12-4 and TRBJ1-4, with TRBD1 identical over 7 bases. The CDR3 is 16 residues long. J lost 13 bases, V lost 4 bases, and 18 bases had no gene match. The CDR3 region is CASSSVGGLAKNTLFF. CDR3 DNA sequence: TGTGCCAGCAGTTCCGTAGGGGGCCTCGCAAAAAATACACTGTTTTTT.

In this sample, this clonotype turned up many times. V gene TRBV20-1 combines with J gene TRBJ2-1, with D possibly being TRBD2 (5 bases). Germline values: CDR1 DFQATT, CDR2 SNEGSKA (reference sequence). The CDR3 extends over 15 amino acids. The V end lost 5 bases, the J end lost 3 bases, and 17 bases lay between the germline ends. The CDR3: CSAPAPDFNYNEQFF. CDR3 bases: TGCAGTGCTCCTGCCCCGGACTTTAACTACAATGAGCAGTTCTTC.

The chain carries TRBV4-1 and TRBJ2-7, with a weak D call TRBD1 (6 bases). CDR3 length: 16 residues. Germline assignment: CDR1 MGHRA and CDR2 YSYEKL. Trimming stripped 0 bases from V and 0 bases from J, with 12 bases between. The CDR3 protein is CASSQDLPGDSYEQYF. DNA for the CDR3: TGCGCCAGCAGCCAAGATTTACCAGGGGACTCCTACGAGCAGTACTTC.

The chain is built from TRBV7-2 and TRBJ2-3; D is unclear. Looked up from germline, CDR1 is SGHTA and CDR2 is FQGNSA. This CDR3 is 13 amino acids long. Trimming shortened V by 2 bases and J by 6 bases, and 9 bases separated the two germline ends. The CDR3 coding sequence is TGTGCCAGCAGCTTAAACCCGGTGGATACGCAGTATTTT. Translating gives CASSLNPVDTQYF.

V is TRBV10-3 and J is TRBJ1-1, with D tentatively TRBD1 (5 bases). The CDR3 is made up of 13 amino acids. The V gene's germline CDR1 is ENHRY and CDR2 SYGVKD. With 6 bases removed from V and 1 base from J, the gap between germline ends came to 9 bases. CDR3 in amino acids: CAIRGTGNTEAFF. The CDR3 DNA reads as TGTGCCATCAGGGGGACGGGGAACACTGAAGCTTTCTTT.

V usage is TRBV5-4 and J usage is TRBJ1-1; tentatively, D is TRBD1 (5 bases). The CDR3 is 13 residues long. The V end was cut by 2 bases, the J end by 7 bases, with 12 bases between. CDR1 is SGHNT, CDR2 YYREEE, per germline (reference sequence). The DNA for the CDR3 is TGTGCCAGCAGCTTTGGGGGATTGGATGAAGCTTTCTTT. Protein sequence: CASSFGGLDEAFF.

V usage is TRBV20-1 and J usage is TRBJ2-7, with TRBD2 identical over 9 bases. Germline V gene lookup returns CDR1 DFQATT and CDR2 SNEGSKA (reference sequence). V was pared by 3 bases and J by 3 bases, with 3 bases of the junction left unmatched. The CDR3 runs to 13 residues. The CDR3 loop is CSARRGGLYEQYF. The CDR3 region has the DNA TGCAGTGCTAGGCGGGGGGGCCTCTACGAGCAGTACTTC.

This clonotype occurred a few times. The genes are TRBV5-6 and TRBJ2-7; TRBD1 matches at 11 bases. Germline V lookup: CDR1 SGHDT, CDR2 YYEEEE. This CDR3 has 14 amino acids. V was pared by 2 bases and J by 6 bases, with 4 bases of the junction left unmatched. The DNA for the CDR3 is TGTGCCAGCAGCTTTGGACAGGGGGCAGCCGAGCAGTACTTC. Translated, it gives CASSFGQGAAEQYF.

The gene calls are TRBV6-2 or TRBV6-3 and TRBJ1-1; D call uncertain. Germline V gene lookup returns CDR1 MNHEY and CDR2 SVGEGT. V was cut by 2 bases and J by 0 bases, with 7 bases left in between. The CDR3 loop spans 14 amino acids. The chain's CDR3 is CASSYRRLNTEAFF. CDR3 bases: TGTGCCAGCAGTTACCGAAGACTGAACACTGAAGCTTTCTTT.

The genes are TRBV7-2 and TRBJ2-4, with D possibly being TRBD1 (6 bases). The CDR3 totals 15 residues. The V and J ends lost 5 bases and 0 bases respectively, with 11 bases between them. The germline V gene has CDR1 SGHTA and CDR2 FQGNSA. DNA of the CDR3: TGTGCCAGCAGCCCTGGACAGCTAGCCAAAAACATTCAGTACTTC. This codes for CASSPGQLAKNIQYF.

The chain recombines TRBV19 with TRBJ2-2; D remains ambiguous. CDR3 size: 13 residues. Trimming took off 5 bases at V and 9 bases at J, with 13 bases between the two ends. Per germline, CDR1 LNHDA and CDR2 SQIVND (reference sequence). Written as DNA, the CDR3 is TGTGCCAGTAGTGGTGAGCGTTTCCGGGAGCTGTTTTTT. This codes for CASSGERFRELFF.

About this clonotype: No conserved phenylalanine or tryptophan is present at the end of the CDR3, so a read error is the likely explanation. In DNA form, the CDR3 reads TGTGCCAGCACCCCGGACAGGGTAGTCGGCGAGCAGTACCTC. Translated, it gives CASTPDRVVGEQYL. V usage is TRBV12-3 or TRBV12-4 and J usage is TRBJ2-7, with 8 positions matching TRBD1. Trimming cost V 7 bases and J 6 bases; bases outside gene matches: 11. The length of the CDR3 is 14 residues.

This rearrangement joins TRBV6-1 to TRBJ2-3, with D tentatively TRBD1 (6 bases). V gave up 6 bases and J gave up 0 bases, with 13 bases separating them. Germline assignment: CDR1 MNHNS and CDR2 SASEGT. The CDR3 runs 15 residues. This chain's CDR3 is CASRPDRASTDTQYF. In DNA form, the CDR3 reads TGTGCCAGCAGACCGGACAGAGCTAGCACAGATACGCAGTATTTT.

CDR3 sequence: CASSEALRQGGKLFF. The DNA for the CDR3 is TGTGCCAGCAGTGAAGCGCTTCGGCAGGGCGGAAAACTGTTTTTT. The V call is TRBV2, the J call TRBJ1-4; D possibly corresponds to TRBD1 (5 bases). CDR1 is SNHLY and CDR2 is FYNNEI in the germline V gene. Trimming removed 0 bases at V and 10 bases at J, with 15 bases between. This CDR3 has 15 amino acids.

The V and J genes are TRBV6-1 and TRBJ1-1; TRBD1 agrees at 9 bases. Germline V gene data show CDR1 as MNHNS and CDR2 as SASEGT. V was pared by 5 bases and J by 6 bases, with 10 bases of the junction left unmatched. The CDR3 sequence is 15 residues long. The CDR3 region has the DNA TGTGCCAGCAGTCAAACAGGGGGCGCGAGCTCTGAAGCTTTCTTT. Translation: CASSQTGGASSEAFF.

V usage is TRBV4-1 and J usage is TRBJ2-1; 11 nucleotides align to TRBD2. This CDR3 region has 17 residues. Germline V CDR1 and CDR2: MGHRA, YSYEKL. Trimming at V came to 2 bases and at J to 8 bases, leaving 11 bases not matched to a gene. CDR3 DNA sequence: TGCGCCAGCAGCCAACAAGCAATAGCGGGGGGGCGGGATGAGCAGTTCTTC. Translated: CASSQQAIAGGRDEQFF.

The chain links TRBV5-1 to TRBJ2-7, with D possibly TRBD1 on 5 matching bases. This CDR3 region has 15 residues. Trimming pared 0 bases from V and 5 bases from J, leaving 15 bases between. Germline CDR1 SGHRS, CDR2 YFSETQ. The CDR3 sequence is CASSLASQGMHEQYF. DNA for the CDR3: TGCGCCAGCAGCTTGGCCTCTCAGGGAATGCACGAGCAGTACTTC.

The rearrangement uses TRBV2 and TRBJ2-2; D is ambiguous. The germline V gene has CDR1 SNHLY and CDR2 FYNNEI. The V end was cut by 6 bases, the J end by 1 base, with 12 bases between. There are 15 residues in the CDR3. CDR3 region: CASSLTPVNTGELFF. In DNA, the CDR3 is TGTGCCAGCAGCCTAACTCCTGTGAACACCGGGGAGCTGTTTTTT.

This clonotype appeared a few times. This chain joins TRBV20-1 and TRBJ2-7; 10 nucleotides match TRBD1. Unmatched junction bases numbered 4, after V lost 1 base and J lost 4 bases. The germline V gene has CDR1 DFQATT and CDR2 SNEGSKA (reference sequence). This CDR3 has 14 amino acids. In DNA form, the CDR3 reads TGCAGTGCTAGAGTGGGGGGACAGGGGTACGAGCAGTACTTC. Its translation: CSARVGGQGYEQYF.